These T cell receptor beta chains were read from a single sample in a study of long-term antiretroviral therapy in people with HIV. Profiled with immunoSEQ multiplex PCR; TCRdb holds only in-frame clones, not every one. The table includes approximately 28,000 clones, roughly 82% detected once. Sequenced here: unsorted PBMCs, sampled 0.8 years before starting antiretroviral therapy. These receptors were taken from a man aged 18 to 29 with HIV. CDR3s include the opening cysteine and the closing phenylalanine or tryptophan. D genes are given only for firm matches. Only some rows state a clone size, as once, few, many or a class for expanded clones.

TRBJ2-2 | . | TRBV27 | 13 | . | CASSKTNTGELFF | TGTGCCAGCAGTAAAACGAACACCGGGGAGCTGTTTTTT
TRBJ2-7 | . | TRBV5-1 | 13 | . | CASGPEWGYEQYF | TGCGCCAGCGGCCCTGAATGGGGCTACGAGCAGTACTTC
TRBJ2-1 | . | TRBV6-4 | 15 | TRBD2 | CASSESSGGVYEQFF | TGTGCCAGCAGTGAATCCAGCGGGGGGGTCTATGAGCAGTTCTTC
TRBJ2-3 | medium-sized | TRBV27 | 15 | . | CASSLGSSSTDTQYF | TGTGCCAGCAGCCTAGGGAGTTCTAGCACAGATACGCAGTATTTT
TRBJ2-7 | . | TRBV7-9 | 14 | . | CASTASSWAYEQYF | TGTGCCAGCACCGCTTCATCATGGGCCTACGAGCAGTACTTC
TRBJ1-6 | . | TRBV9 | 14 | . | CASHTGTYNSPLHF | TGTGCGAGCCACACGGGGACCTATAATTCACCCCTCCACTTT
TRBJ2-7 | . | TRBV7-9 | 15 | . | CASSFDFEESYEQYF | TGTGCCAGCAGCTTCGATTTCGAGGAATCCTACGAGCAGTACTTC
TRBJ2-7 | . | TRBV27 | 16 | . | CASSLGPTVSPYEQYF | TGTGCCAGCAGTTTGGGTCCCACAGTTTCCCCCTACGAGCAGTACTTC
TRBJ1-2 | . | TRBV11-2 | 14 | TRBD1 | CASREQGANYGYTF | TGTGCCAGCAGAGAACAGGGGGCAAACTATGGCTACACCTTC
TRBJ2-2 | once | TRBV14 | 15 | . | CASSQDTWGDGELFF | TGTGCCAGCAGCCAAGACACCTGGGGGGACGGGGAGCTGTTTTTT
TRBJ2-7 | . | TRBV19 | 14 | TRBD2 | CASSIRLAGSEQYF | TGTGCCAGTAGTATACGCCTAGCGGGGAGTGAGCAGTACTTC
TRBJ2-7 | . | TRBV7-2 | 13 | . | CASRRGEAYEQYF | TGTGCCAGCCGGCGCGGGGAAGCCTACGAGCAGTACTTC
TRBJ2-1 | . | TRBV14 | 15 | TRBD2 | CASSLTGAGNNEQFF | TGTGCCAGCAGCCTCACTGGAGCGGGAAACAATGAGCAGTTCTTC
TRBJ2-5 | . | TRBV11-2 | 13 | . | CASSPRSVETQYF | TGTGCCAGCAGCCCCCGGTCCGTGGAGACCCAGTACTTC
TRBJ1-6 | . | TRBV13 | 15 | . | CASSLERGYNSPLHF | TGTGCCAGCAGCTTAGAAAGGGGATATAATTCACCCCTCCACTTT
TRBJ1-4 | few | TRBV4-1 | 13 | . | CASSQDHFEKLFF | TGCGCCAGCAGCCAAGATCATTTTGAAAAACTGTTTTTT
TRBJ2-1 | . | TRBV5-1 | 16 | TRBD2 | CASSFTSGGAGNEQFF | TGCGCCAGCAGCTTTACCAGCGGGGGGGCTGGGAATGAGCAGTTCTTC
TRBJ1-5 | . | TRBV29-1 | 15 | . | CSVAPDSAGGQPQHF | TGCAGCGTTGCCCCGGACAGTGCTGGTGGTCAGCCCCAGCATTTT
TRBJ2-7 | . | TRBV18 | 16 | TRBD2 | CASSRETSGRRDEQYF | TGTGCCAGCTCCCGCGAGACTAGCGGGAGAAGGGACGAGCAGTACTTC
TRBJ1-3 | . | TRBV30 | 13 | . | CAFGRSSGNTIYF | TGTGCCTTCGGACGGAGCTCTGGAAACACCATATATTTT
TRBJ2-1 | once | TRBV5-1 | 13 | TRBD2 | CASRTSGDNEQFF | TGCGCCAGCCGGACTAGCGGAGACAATGAGCAGTTCTTC
TRBJ2-7 | . | TRBV5-6 | 16 | TRBD1 | CASSFWDRGGGVEQYF | TGTGCCAGCAGCTTCTGGGACAGGGGAGGGGGGGTCGAGCAGTACTTC
TRBJ2-1 | . | TRBV27 | 14 | TRBD2 | CAVNLAGGVNEQFF | TGTGCCGTCAACCTAGCGGGGGGGGTCAATGAGCAGTTCTTC
TRBJ1-1 | . | TRBV7-9 | 12 | . | CASSLRGFEAFF | TGTGCCAGCAGCTTAAGGGGGTTTGAAGCTTTCTTT
TRBJ2-3 | . | TRBV4-1 | 14 | . | CASSQVSSTDTQYF | TGCGCCAGCAGCCAAGTTTCTAGCACAGATACGCAGTATTTT
TRBJ2-2 | . | TRBV9 | 12 | . | CASSGHTGELFF | TGTGCCAGCAGCGGACACACCGGGGAGCTGTTTTTT
TRBJ1-1 | few | TRBV5-1 | 12 | . | CASSRDNTEAFF | TGCGCCAGCAGCCGGGACAACACTGAAGCTTTCTTT
TRBJ1-2 | . | TRBV5-4 | 13 | TRBD1 | CASSFRQGYGYTF | TGTGCCAGCAGCTTCCGACAGGGCTATGGCTACACCTTC
TRBJ2-1 | . | TRBV30 | 15 | TRBD2 | CAWSVGLAAYNEQFF | TGTGCCTGGAGTGTCGGACTAGCGGCCTACAATGAGCAGTTCTTC
TRBJ2-3 | . | TRBV30 | 11 | TRBD1 | CAWSGQGTQYF | TGTGCCTGGTCAGGACAGGGTACGCAGTATTTT
TRBJ1-4 | . | TRBV5-1 | 15 | TRBD1 | CASSQAGTGGEKLFF | TGCGCCAGCAGCCAGGCCGGGACAGGGGGAGAAAAACTGTTTTTT
TRBJ2-3 | . | TRBV27 | 14 | TRBD2 | CASSLGLVSDTQYF | TGTGCCAGCAGTCTAGGACTAGTATCAGATACGCAGTATTTT
TRBJ1-2 | few | TRBV5-5 | 13 | TRBD1 | CASSLGTAGGYTF | TGTGCCAGCAGCCTCGGGACAGCCGGAGGCTACACCTTC
TRBJ1-2 | . | TRBV6-5 | 14 | . | CASSYPGVGDGYTF | TGTGCCAGCAGTTACCCGGGGGTGGGGGATGGCTACACCTTC
TRBJ2-7 | once | TRBV12-1 | 14 | . | CASKDGGSRYEQYF | TGTGCCAGCAAAGACGGGGGTTCACGCTACGAGCAGTACTTC
TRBJ2-7 | . | TRBV6-5 | 15 | TRBD2 | CASSYSGGRSYEQYF | TGTGCCAGCAGTTATTCGGGGGGTCGCTCCTACGAGCAGTACTTC
TRBJ2-2 | . | TRBV27 | 13 | TRBD2 | CASMLAGTGELFF | TGTGCCAGCATGCTAGCGGGGACCGGGGAGCTGTTTTTT